The 31 T cell receptor beta chains below were found in one sample sequenced in a study of blood T cell repertoires in COVID-19. Some clones are missing from TCRdb's copy, which holds only in-frame ones; the method was immunoSEQ multiplex PCR. Of 150,000 or so clones detected, 80% appear once; the ten largest clones hold approximately 12%. Sequences were obtained from peripheral blood. The origin of the receptors is a man aged 55 to 70 with active or convalescent COVID-19.

This chain connects TRBV6-5 to TRBJ2-7, with D perhaps matching TRBD2 (6 bases). Germline V gives CDR1 MNHEY, CDR2 SVGAGI. The CDR3 is made up of 14 amino acids. V lost 2 bases, J lost 5 bases, and 13 bases lay in between. The CDR3 protein is CASSYGPGRNEQYF. The CDR3 DNA reads TGTGCCAGCAGTTACGGGCCAGGGAGGAACGAGCAGTACTTC.

This chain uses TRBV5-5 with TRBJ1-5, with D possibly TRBD1 on 5 matching bases. This CDR3 spans 16 amino acids. Per the germline V gene, CDR1 is SGHKS and CDR2 is YYEKEE (reference sequence). V gave up 0 bases and J gave up 7 bases, with 17 bases separating them. DNA of the CDR3: TGTGCCAGCAGCTTGGGGACGGGAGGGGCCGAACAGCCCCAGCATTTT. It specifies CASSLGTGGAEQPQHF.

The chain couples TRBV7-8 to TRBJ1-1; D is perhaps TRBD1 (5 bases). The germline V and J ends were trimmed by 5 bases and 1 base, with 11 bases remaining between them. Germline V lookup: CDR1 SGHVS, CDR2 FQNEAQ. The CDR3 totals 14 residues. DNA of the CDR3: TGTGCCAGCAGCCTGCTTCAGGGGAACACTGAAGCTTTCTTT. Amino acids: CASSLLQGNTEAFF.

V usage is TRBV4-3 and J usage is TRBJ1-1, with 8 bases matching TRBD1. V shed 4 bases and J 3 bases; nucleotides not matched to a gene: 7. Germline assignment: CDR1 LGHNA and CDR2 YSLEER. The CDR3 covers 15 residues. CDR3 in amino acids: CASSPDRGRYTEAFF. As DNA, the CDR3 is TGCGCCAGCAGCCCAGACAGGGGACGGTACACTGAAGCTTTCTTT.

This chain joins TRBV7-3 and TRBJ2-2, with D possibly being TRBD2 (6 bases). V was trimmed by 2 bases and J by 7 bases, leaving 14 bases between them. From germline, CDR1 is SGHTA and CDR2 FQGTGA. This CDR3 region has 15 residues. The CDR3 DNA reads as TGTGCCAGCAGCTTACAACAAGCCGGGGGCGGGGAGCTGTTTTTT. As protein: CASSLQQAGGGELFF.

The chain has TRBV15 and TRBJ1-4; the D is unclear. The germline V gene has CDR1 LNHNV and CDR2 YYDKDF (reference sequence). The CDR3 is 15 amino acids. Between the trimmed V and J ends, which lost 3 bases and 3 bases, there was a span of 11 bases. CDR3 coding DNA: TGTGCCACCAGCAGCCAGACAATCCCTAATGAAAAACTGTTTTTT. As protein: CATSSQTIPNEKLFF.

V is TRBV29-1 and J is TRBJ2-1, with TRBD2 as a possible D gene (6 bases). CDR1 is SQVTM, CDR2 ANQGSEA, per germline. The ends were cut back, 6 bases at V and 14 bases at J, with 17 bases in the middle. The CDR3 totals 11 residues. The CDR3 sequence: CSVRDSLEKFF. The CDR3 DNA follows: TGCAGCGTACGGGACTCTCTAGAAAAGTTCTTC.

About this clone itself: Other DNA sequences from this sample encode an identical CDR3 as well. The J gene is TRBJ1-4, the V gene TRBV9; D is perhaps TRBD1 (5 bases). The ends were cut back, 0 bases at V and 4 bases at J, with 7 bases in the middle. Per the germline V gene, CDR1 is SGDLS and CDR2 is YYNGEE. This CDR3 is 14 amino acids long. CDR3 sequence reads: CASSVGQGNEKLFF. CDR3 nucleotide sequence: TGTGCCAGCAGCGTAGGGCAGGGTAATGAAAAACTGTTTTTT.

The rearrangement links TRBV7-9 to TRBJ2-3; 7 bases are shared with TRBD1. Germline assignment: CDR1 SEHNR and CDR2 FQNEAQ (reference sequence). J lost 2 bases, V lost 5 bases, and 10 bases had no gene match. The CDR3 loop spans 16 amino acids. The CDR3 loop is CASSQRATGNTDTQYF. Here the CDR3 DNA reads TGTGCCAGCAGCCAGAGGGCGACAGGGAACACAGATACGCAGTATTTT.

This clone came up a few times. The chain uses TRBV19 and TRBJ1-5; D might be TRBD1 (6 bases). CDR1 and CDR2 (germline): LNHDA, SQIVND (reference sequence). This CDR3 is 14 amino acids long. V lost 4 bases to trimming and J lost 3 bases, with 10 bases between them. This CDR3 reads CASSTTGNNQPQHF. The DNA of the CDR3 is TGTGCCAGTAGTACGACAGGCAACAATCAGCCCCAGCATTTT. The whole variable domain, filled in from reference TRBV19 and TRBJ1-5, reads DGGITQSPKYLFRKEGQNVTLSCEQNLNHDAMYWYRQDPGQGLRLIYYSQIVNDFQKGDIAEGYSVSREKKESFPLTVTSAQKNPTAFYLCASSTTGNNQPQHFGDGTRLSIL.

In this sample, this clone turned up once. The chain uses TRBV28 and TRBJ2-1; 7 positions match TRBD2. The germline V gene has CDR1 MDHEN and CDR2 SYDVKM. There are 16 residues in the CDR3. V was pared by 1 base and J by 2 bases, with 5 bases of the junction left unmatched. The chain's CDR3 is CASSLSGGIAYNEQFF. CDR3 coding DNA: TGTGCCAGCAGTTTATCCGGGGGGATTGCCTACAATGAGCAGTTCTTC.

V gene TRBV12-3 or TRBV12-4 combines with J gene TRBJ1-2; TRBD1 might be the D (5 bases). The CDR3 contains 13 residues. The V end was cut by 1 base, the J end by 5 bases, with 8 bases between. CDR3 in amino acids: CASSLVGGYGYTF. The CDR3 DNA reads as TGTGCCAGCAGTTTAGTTGGGGGGTATGGCTACACCTTC.

This chain connects TRBV4-2 to TRBJ1-2; D not certain. Looked up from germline, CDR1 is LGHNA and CDR2 is YNFKEQ. Trimming pared 1 base from V and 0 bases from J, leaving 12 bases between. The CDR3 is 16 residues long. The CDR3 loop is CASSQGGNSPNYGYTF. DNA of the CDR3: TGTGCCAGCAGCCAAGGAGGGAACAGTCCTAACTATGGCTACACCTTC.

The rearrangement links TRBV7-9 to TRBJ1-2, with 7 bases matching TRBD1. From germline, CDR1 is SEHNR and CDR2 FQNEAQ (reference sequence). The CDR3 totals 15 residues. J lost 4 bases, V lost 0 bases, and 5 bases had no gene match. The CDR3 region is CASSLAAGGIYGYTF. DNA of the CDR3: TGTGCCAGCAGCTTAGCGGCAGGGGGAATCTATGGCTACACCTTC.

V is TRBV10-3 and J is TRBJ2-7, with 11 bases aligning to TRBD1. V lost 6 bases and J lost 3; bases outside the gene matches: 1. The CDR3 spans 13 residues. Germline V lookup: CDR1 ENHRY, CDR2 SYGVKD. The CDR3 DNA reads TGTGCCATCAGGGGACAGGGGGGCTACGAGCAGTACTTC. Amino acids: CAIRGQGGYEQYF.

The chain is built from TRBV30 and TRBJ2-7; D may be TRBD1 (6 bases). V lost 0 bases to trimming and J lost 2 bases, with 11 bases between them. Germline lookup yields CDR1 GTSNPN and CDR2 SVGIG (reference sequence). The CDR3 length is 14 residues. The CDR3 nucleotides read TGTGCCTGGAGTGTTAGGGGGACAACCTACGAGCAGTACTTC. Its translation: CAWSVRGTTYEQYF.

The genes are TRBV7-7 and TRBJ2-3, with 7 bases matching TRBD2. Germline CDR1 SSHAT, CDR2 FNYEAQ (reference sequence). The CDR3 consists of 14 residues. Trimming at V came to 5 bases and at J to 6 bases, leaving 8 bases not matched to a gene. In DNA form, the CDR3 reads TGTGCCAGCAGCCTGGGGGGGAACGCGGATACGCAGTATTTT. Translation: CASSLGGNADTQYF.

The chain employs TRBV18 and TRBJ2-7, with D perhaps matching TRBD2 (5 bases). V was shortened by 2 bases and J by 4 bases, with 18 bases between the two germline ends. The germline V gene encodes CDR1 KGHSH and CDR2 LQKENI. The CDR3 contains 16 residues. CDR3 DNA: TGTGCCAGCTCACCAATCAATGTCGGGGTGACGTACGAGCAGTACTTC. Its translation is CASSPINVGVTYEQYF.

V gene TRBV5-1 combines with J gene TRBJ2-1, with 9 bases that match TRBD2. The CDR3 contains 16 residues. Germline trimming cut 1 base from V and 4 bases from J; bases unmatched to any gene: 6. CDR1 and CDR2 from the germline V gene are SGHRS and YFSETQ. This CDR3 reads CASSLTAGGLYNEQFF. DNA of the CDR3: TGCGCCAGCAGCTTGACAGCGGGAGGACTTTACAATGAGCAGTTCTTC.

The V gene is TRBV28, the J gene TRBJ1-4, with 7 bases fitting TRBD1. Trimming took 8 bases from V and 6 from J; bases not matched to a gene: 12. Germline V gene lookup returns CDR1 MDHEN and CDR2 SYDVKM. The CDR3 covers 15 residues. The DNA of the CDR3 is TGTGCCAGCTACGGGACAGTTATGGGGGATGAAAAACTGTTTTTT. This sequence encodes CASYGTVMGDEKLFF.

The chain joins TRBV10-3 to TRBJ2-2; 9 nucleotides align to TRBD2. Germline-derived CDR1 and CDR2 are ENHRY and SYGVKD. J was trimmed by 5 bases and V by 4 bases; bases with no gene match: 11. The CDR3 loop spans 17 amino acids. The CDR3 spells CAISGGGSGRGTGELFF. The CDR3 nucleotides read TGTGCCATCAGTGGGGGGGGTAGCGGGAGAGGAACCGGGGAGCTGTTTTTT.

The J gene is TRBJ2-5, the V gene TRBV6-1; 7 positions agree with TRBD1. CDR3 length: 15 amino acids. V shed 3 bases and J 7 bases; nucleotides not matched to a gene: 11. Germline V gene sequence: CDR1 MNHNS, CDR2 SASEGT. The CDR3 DNA is TGTGCCAGCAGTGAGGGGGTCCGACAGGGTGGGACCCAGTACTTC. It translates to CASSEGVRQGGTQYF.

This chain uses TRBV5-8 with TRBJ2-7, with unresolved D. The V gene's germline CDR1 is SGHTS and CDR2 YDEGEE. This CDR3 spans 11 amino acids. Trimming took 2 bases from V and 3 from J, leaving 3 bases between them. CDR3 protein: CASSFRYEQYF. CDR3 coding DNA: TGTGCCAGCAGCTTTCGCTACGAGCAGTACTTC.

This clone appeared a few times. V usage is TRBV30 and J usage is TRBJ1-5, with 7 bases fitting TRBD1. CDR1 GTSNPN and CDR2 SVGIG come from the germline V gene (reference sequence). Trimming at V came to 2 bases and at J to 3 bases, leaving 10 bases not matched to a gene. CDR3 length: 16 residues. CDR3 in amino acids: CAWSRLGTANNQPQHF. Here the CDR3 DNA reads TGTGCCTGGAGTCGATTAGGGACAGCCAACAATCAGCCCCAGCATTTT.

The chain has TRBV11-2 and TRBJ2-3, with 10 bases matching TRBD2. Germline CDR1 reads SGHAT; CDR2 reads FQNNGV. The CDR3 has 15 amino acids. V gave up 3 bases and J gave up 4 bases; unmatched junction bases: 4. As DNA, the CDR3 is TGTGCCAGCAGCTTGACTAGCGGGCGTCCAGATACGCAGTATTTT. This sequence encodes CASSLTSGRPDTQYF.

This clone was recorded only once. This sequence joins TRBV15 and TRBJ1-5; 7 bases map to TRBD1. This CDR3 has 16 residues. Losses at the gene ends were 9 bases for V and 4 bases for J; bases not matched to a gene: 15. Germline CDR1 reads LNHNV; CDR2 reads YYDKDF (reference sequence). The DNA for the CDR3 is TGTGCCACAGCGAACGGGGACAGCTTTTTGAATCAGCCCCAGCATTTT. Its translation is CATANGDSFLNQPQHF.

This chain links TRBV3-1 (or the pseudogene TRBV3-2) with TRBJ2-5, with a weak D call TRBD1 (6 bases). The CDR3 sequence is 15 residues long. Trimming pared 0 bases from V and 4 bases from J, leaving 12 bases between. Germline CDR1 is LGHDT and CDR2 is YNNKEL (reference sequence). CDR3 protein: CASSQDGDTRETQYF. The CDR3, as DNA: TGTGCCAGCAGCCAAGACGGGGACACACGAGAGACCCAGTACTTC.

Only one count was recorded for this clone. This sequence joins TRBV18 and TRBJ1-2; the D gene is possibly TRBD1 (6 bases). Trimming took off 0 bases at V and 4 bases at J, with 18 bases between the two ends. The germline gives CDR1 KGHSH, CDR2 LQKENI. CDR3 length: 17 amino acids. The CDR3 loop is CASSPPGTTSGRYGYTF. CDR3 nucleotides: TGTGCCAGCTCACCACCTGGGACAACCTCAGGCCGCTATGGCTACACCTTC.

The chain has TRBV5-6 and TRBJ1-2; no clear D gene. The CDR3 sequence is 16 residues long. Germline values: CDR1 SGHDT, CDR2 YYEEEE. The ends were cut back, 4 bases at V and 5 bases at J, with 21 bases in the middle. The CDR3 DNA is TGTGCCAGCAGCAGCACCCCTGAGAATCGGGAGTATGGCTACACCTTC. This translates into CASSSTPENREYGYTF.

This rearrangement joins TRBV19 to TRBJ2-3; D gene ambiguous. With 4 bases removed from V and 1 base from J, the gap between germline ends came to 6 bases. The CDR3 is made up of 13 amino acids. The germline V gene encodes CDR1 LNHDA and CDR2 SQIVND (reference sequence). CDR3 amino acids: CASSTYGTDTQYF. DNA of the CDR3: TGTGCCAGTAGTACCTATGGCACAGATACGCAGTATTTT.

This clone was detected only once. The chain's CDR3 is CAISESITSGNEQFF. The CDR3 DNA reads TGTGCCATCAGTGAGTCGATAACTAGCGGGAATGAGCAGTTCTTC. The chain couples TRBV10-3 to TRBJ2-1; 9 bases are a match to TRBD2. Germline trimming cut 0 bases from V and 7 bases from J; bases unmatched to any gene: 4. The germline V gene encodes CDR1 ENHRY and CDR2 SYGVKD. The CDR3 totals 15 residues.